These 31 T cell receptor beta chains share one sample of origin, sequenced in a study of cytomegalovirus exposure and HLA in healthy donors. PCR involved 60 Vbeta and 13 Jbeta primers. Generated by immunoSEQ multiplex PCR, the TCRdb table keeps only in-frame clones and is missing some. The sample includes around 150,000 clones, 65% to 80% of them seen just once. The sample consisted of PBMCs. The source of these receptors is a man aged 35-49 years in good health and CMV-seronegative.

The V gene is TRBV27, the J gene TRBJ2-1, with D perhaps matching TRBD2 (5 bases). Trimming removed 5 bases from V and 2 bases from J, with 19 bases in between. Looked up from germline, CDR1 is MNHEY and CDR2 is SMNVEV (reference sequence). CDR3 length: 17 amino acids. CDR3 nucleotide sequence: TGTGCCAGCAGTCGTGTAGGCGGGCCTCAACCCTACAATGAGCAGTTCTTC. Its translation: CASSRVGGPQPYNEQFF.

The chain couples TRBV2 to TRBJ1-2; perhaps TRBD1 as D (6 bases). CDR1 is SNHLY, CDR2 FYNNEI, per germline. V lost 6 bases and J 2 bases, leaving 13 bases between the germline ends. This CDR3 has 14 residues. The CDR3 spells CASRGVDSNYGYTF. CDR3 bases: TGTGCCAGCAGGGGAGTGGACAGCAACTATGGCTACACCTTC.

The chain employs TRBV7-6 and TRBJ2-6; D is unclear. This CDR3 is 16 amino acids long. V was clipped by 6 bases and J by 1 base, with 13 bases between them. CDR1 and CDR2 from the germline V gene are SGHVS and FNYEAQ. The CDR3 sequence is CASSLFASSGANVLTF. The CDR3 nucleotides read TGTGCCAGCAGTCTGTTCGCGTCTTCTGGGGCCAACGTCCTGACTTTC.

The CDR3 nucleotides are TGTGCCAGCAGCAGGAGGAGCACTGAAGCTTTCTTT. Protein product: CASSRRSTEAFF. The chain uses TRBV9 and TRBJ1-1; no clear D gene. The length of the CDR3 is 12 residues. The V gene's germline CDR1 is SGDLS and CDR2 YYNGEE. V lost 4 bases and J 4 bases, leaving 8 bases between the germline ends.

V gene TRBV25-1 combines with J gene TRBJ2-7; the match to TRBD1 covers 8 bases. Germline lookup yields CDR1 MGHDK and CDR2 SYGVNS. After removal of 4 bases from V and 2 bases from J, the junction contained 4 bases not matched to a gene. This CDR3 contains 14 residues. This CDR3 is CASSATGEAYEQYF. DNA of the CDR3: TGTGCCAGCAGTGCGACAGGGGAAGCCTACGAGCAGTACTTC.

This chain uses TRBV19 with TRBJ2-3, with 8 bases that match TRBD2. V was clipped by 4 bases and J by 4 bases; unmatched bases: 4. This CDR3 is 14 amino acids long. Germline CDR1 reads LNHDA; CDR2 reads SQIVND (reference sequence). This chain's CDR3 is CASSRGLESDTQYF. CDR3 nucleotides: TGTGCCAGTAGTAGGGGACTAGAGTCAGATACGCAGTATTTT.

This clone has just a few counts. The V gene is TRBV28, the J gene TRBJ2-1; D may be TRBD1 (5 bases). The CDR3 has 20 residues. Per the germline V gene, CDR1 is MDHEN and CDR2 is SYDVKM. Trimming pared 2 bases from V and 3 bases from J, leaving 26 bases between. DNA of the CDR3: TGTGCCAGCAGTTTAGCGACGAGTCGAGTAGGGGTTACCGTCTACAATGAGCAGTTCTTC. Translation gives CASSLATSRVGVTVYNEQFF. The complete variable domain, with remaining parts taken from reference TRBV28 and TRBJ2-1, reads DVKVTQSSRYLVKRTGEKVFLECVQDMDHENMFWYRQDPGLGLRLIYFSYDVKMKEKGDIPEGYSVSREKKERFSLILESASTNQTSMYLCASSLATSRVGVTVYNEQFFGPGTRLTVL.

This sequence joins TRBV6-5 and TRBJ2-7; 10 nucleotides match TRBD2. The CDR3 runs 15 residues. CDR1 and CDR2 from the germline V gene are MNHEY and SVGAGI. Trimming cost V 6 bases and J 5 bases; bases outside gene matches: 10. DNA for the CDR3: TGTGCCAGCAGGTTTCGTAGCGGGAGGTCGCACGAGCAGTACTTC. It is translated as CASRFRSGRSHEQYF.

The chain joins TRBV12-5 to TRBJ2-1, with 8 positions matching TRBD1. This CDR3 has 13 amino acids. Germline loops: CDR1 LGHNT, CDR2 FRNRAP. V was pared by 6 bases and J by 6 bases, with 4 bases of the junction left unmatched. The CDR3 sequence: CASGPDRGNEQFF. The CDR3 nucleotides are TGTGCTAGTGGACCAGACAGGGGCAATGAGCAGTTCTTC.

This clone was seen more than once but under ten times. The rearrangement uses TRBV28 and TRBJ2-7; D remains ambiguous. The CDR3 consists of 13 residues. Trimming stripped 2 bases from V and 5 bases from J, with 10 bases between. Germline loops: CDR1 MDHEN, CDR2 SYDVKM. The CDR3 nucleotides read TGTGCCAGCAGTTTAGTTGGCTTTAACGAGCAGTACTTC. This codes for CASSLVGFNEQYF.

J is TRBJ2-7 and V is TRBV4-2; perhaps TRBD2 as D (7 bases). Germline V lookup: CDR1 LGHNA, CDR2 YNFKEQ. This CDR3 contains 16 residues. Trimming removed 0 bases from V and 1 base from J, with 13 bases in between. The CDR3 coding sequence is TGTGCCAGCAGCCAAGAGGGGGGGGACAATTCCTACGAGCAGTACTTC. Protein sequence: CASSQEGGDNSYEQYF.

This chain joins TRBV19 and TRBJ2-1; 7 positions agree with TRBD2. Trimming removed 3 bases from V and 9 bases from J; junction bases left unmatched: 8. The CDR3 loop spans 14 amino acids. Germline values: CDR1 LNHDA, CDR2 SQIVND (reference sequence). This CDR3 reads CASSMSSWGGEQFF. For the CDR3, the DNA is TGTGCCAGTAGTATGAGCTCCTGGGGGGGTGAGCAGTTCTTC.

This clone has just a few counts. The chain is built from TRBV20-1 and TRBJ2-3; 9 bases are a match to TRBD2. Germline V lookup: CDR1 DFQATT, CDR2 SNEGSKA (reference sequence). After removal of 6 bases from V and 10 bases from J, the junction contained 5 bases not matched to a gene. The CDR3 is 11 residues long. The CDR3 spells CSAKSGRPQYF. The CDR3 region has the DNA TGCAGTGCCAAAAGCGGGAGGCCGCAGTATTTT.

This chain connects TRBV19 to TRBJ1-2, with a tentative D call TRBD1 (5 bases). This CDR3 is built from 14 residues. CDR1 LNHDA and CDR2 SQIVND come from the germline V gene (reference sequence). V lost 5 bases and J 8 bases, leaving 18 bases between the germline ends. DNA of the CDR3: TGTGCCAGTAGTTTCGCGGGAGGGGCAGAAGGCTACACCTTC. Protein: CASSFAGGAEGYTF.

J is TRBJ1-6 and V is TRBV6-6, with unresolved D. Trimming shortened V by 2 bases and J by 7 bases, and 6 bases separated the two germline ends. The CDR3 spans 13 residues. The germline gives CDR1 MNHNY, CDR2 SVGAGI (reference sequence). CDR3 residues: CASSYAENSPLHF. Here the CDR3 DNA reads TGTGCCAGCAGTTACGCAGAAAATTCACCCCTCCACTTT.

This clone was recorded only once. J is TRBJ2-5 and V is TRBV5-4; TRBD2 aligns across 7 bases. The J call may be wrong; the DNA end is better matched by TRBJ2-7. The CDR3 sequence is 14 residues long. Germline V gene lookup returns CDR1 SGHNT and CDR2 YYREEE (reference sequence). The CDR3 protein is CASSWGGSLNEQYF. As DNA, the CDR3 is TGTGCCAGCAGCTGGGGCGGGAGTTTGAACGAGCAGTACTTC.

This chain connects TRBV5-1 to TRBJ2-1; 16 nucleotides align to TRBD2. With 1 base clipped from V and 4 bases from J, the junction kept 8 bases outside the gene matches. The CDR3 is 19 amino acids. CDR1 is SGHRS, CDR2 YFSETQ, per germline. The CDR3, as DNA: TGCGCCAGCAGCTTGTGGGGACTAGCGGGAGGGCTGGGGTACAATGAGCAGTTCTTC. Translated, it gives CASSLWGLAGGLGYNEQFF. The whole variable domain, filled in from reference TRBV5-1 and TRBJ2-1, reads KAGVTQTPRYLIKTRGQQVTLSCSPISGHRSVSWYQQTPGQGLQFLFEYFSETQRNKGNFPGRFSGRQFSNSRSEMNVSTLELGDSALYLCASSLWGLAGGLGYNEQFFGPGTRLTVL.

Regarding this clone: One junction end does not reproduce the germline sequence, and a read error may be involved. The rearrangement uses TRBV29-1 and TRBJ2-4, with 12 bases lining up with TRBD2. The length of the CDR3 is 14 residues. Germline V gene data show CDR1 as SQVTM and CDR2 as ANQGSEA. In nucleotides, the CDR3 is TGCAGCGGTTGGACTAGCGGGATACAAAACAGTCAGTACTTC. Translation gives CSGWTSGIQNSQYF. The full variable domain, in which reference TRBV29-1 and TRBJ2-4 provide the parts outside the CDR3, is SAVISQKPSRDICQRGTSLTIQCQVDSQVTMMFWYRQQPGQSLTLIATANQGSEATYESGFVIDKFPISRPNLTFSTLTVSNMSPEDSSIYLCSGWTSGIQNSQYFGAGTRLSVL.

On this clone itself: Sequence at one end of the junction differs from germline and may be a read error. This chain links TRBV11-1 with TRBJ2-7; D is possibly TRBD1 (6 bases). Germline CDR1 and CDR2: SGHAT and FQDESV (reference sequence). This CDR3 contains 13 residues. CDR3 bases: TGTGCCAGCAGCAAAACACAGGGCTACGAGCAGTACTTT. Its protein product is CASSKTQGYEQYF.

In regard to this clone: In the same sample, other DNA sequences code for this CDR3. The chain recombines TRBV5-1 with TRBJ2-3; 9 bases line up with TRBD1. This CDR3 has 14 residues. The junction had 6 bases not matched to a gene; V was cut back by 5 bases and J by 5 bases. CDR1 and CDR2 from the germline V gene are SGHRS and YFSETQ. As DNA, the CDR3 is TGCGCCAGCAGTAGGACAGGGGTAGGAGATACGCAGTATTTT. This translates into CASSRTGVGDTQYF.

V usage is TRBV6-5 and J usage is TRBJ1-5, with D tentatively TRBD1 (6 bases). This CDR3 region has 15 residues. V lost 5 bases and J lost 4, with 15 bases in between. The germline CDR1 and CDR2 sequences are MNHEY and SVGAGI. The CDR3 loop is CASSLDSRGNQPQHF. The CDR3 region has the DNA TGTGCCAGCAGTCTGGACAGCCGTGGAAATCAGCCCCAGCATTTT.

This rearrangement joins TRBV7-6 to TRBJ2-2; TRBD2 matches 14 bases. This CDR3 is 19 amino acids long. Looked up from germline, CDR1 is SGHVS and CDR2 is FNYEAQ. The V and J ends lost 0 bases and 5 bases, in that order; junction bases with no gene match: 8. Here the CDR3 DNA reads TGTGCCAGCAGCTTAGCGGGGGGACTAGCGGGAGTTTGGACCGGGGAGCTGTTTTTT. Translation gives CASSLAGGLAGVWTGELFF. Based on the CDR3 plus reference TRBV7-6 and TRBJ2-2, the full variable domain is GAGVSQSPRYKVTKRGQDVALRCDPISGHVSLYWYRQALGQGPEFLTYFNYEAQQDKSGLPNDRFSAERPEGSISTLTIQRTEQRDSAMYRCASSLAGGLAGVWTGELFFGEGSRLTVL.

The chain carries TRBV19 and TRBJ2-1, with D hard to call. This CDR3 has 15 amino acids. Per the germline V gene, CDR1 is LNHDA and CDR2 is SQIVND (reference sequence). V dropped 1 base and J dropped 7 bases, with 14 bases sitting between them. The CDR3 DNA reads TGTGCCAGTAGTATAGGAACGGCCTCGGGTAATGAGCAGTTCTTC. Translated, it gives CASSIGTASGNEQFF.

The chain employs TRBV6-1 and TRBJ2-5, with 8 bases identical to TRBD2. The J call may be wrong; the DNA end is better matched by TRBJ2-7. Looked up from germline, CDR1 is MNHNS and CDR2 is SASEGT. CDR3 length: 14 residues. The CDR3 region is CASTLSGRSYEQYF. The CDR3 DNA follows: TGTGCCAGCACTCTAAGCGGGAGAAGCTACGAGCAGTACTTC.

In this sample, this clone turned up once. The V gene is TRBV5-1, the J gene TRBJ1-1; D gene uncertain. This CDR3 has 15 residues. V dropped 5 bases and J dropped 1 base, with 15 bases sitting between them. Germline CDR1 is SGHRS and CDR2 is YFSETQ. CDR3 in amino acids: CASRKMQVANTEAFF. CDR3 in DNA: TGCGCCAGCAGAAAGATGCAGGTCGCGAACACTGAAGCTTTCTTT.

The V call is TRBV7-9, the J call TRBJ1-2; 7 bases line up with TRBD1. With V trimmed by 2 bases and J by 5 bases, 2 bases remained unmatched. Per germline, CDR1 SEHNR and CDR2 FQNEAQ (reference sequence). The length of the CDR3 is 13 residues. The CDR3 coding sequence is TGTGCCAGCAGCTTACAGACAGGGTATGGCTACACCTTC. Translating it yields CASSLQTGYGYTF.

This rearrangement joins TRBV7-9 to TRBJ1-5; maybe TRBD1 (5 bases). The CDR3 is 14 amino acids. Trimming left V 5 bases short and J 6 bases short, with 14 bases between. Per germline, CDR1 SEHNR and CDR2 FQNEAQ (reference sequence). The CDR3 is CASSHSGLAQPQHF. The DNA for the CDR3 is TGTGCCAGCAGCCACTCAGGGCTTGCTCAGCCCCAGCATTTT.

The chain carries TRBV5-1 and TRBJ2-2; 7 nucleotides agree with TRBD2. Germline lookup yields CDR1 SGHRS and CDR2 YFSETQ. The CDR3 covers 14 residues. After removal of 0 bases from V and 5 bases from J, the junction contained 1 base not matched to a gene. CDR3 loop: CASSLASGTGELFF. Written as DNA, the CDR3 is TGCGCCAGCAGCTTGGCTAGCGGAACCGGGGAGCTGTTTTTT.

CDR3 sequence (DNA): TGTGCCAGCAGCCTACTAGCGGGAGGGAGCACAGATACGCAGTATTTT. Translated, it gives CASSLLAGGSTDTQYF. This chain connects TRBV7-9 to TRBJ2-3; 13 bases line up with TRBD2. V dropped 5 bases and J dropped 0; count of bases not matched to a gene: 2. The CDR3 is 16 amino acids. The germline V gene has CDR1 SEHNR and CDR2 FQNEAQ (reference sequence).

The chain combines TRBV6-6 with TRBJ2-7; 7 nucleotides agree with TRBD2. The trim removed 6 bases at V and 7 bases at J, leaving 12 bases unmatched. Germline V gene data show CDR1 as MNHNY and CDR2 as SVGAGI (reference sequence). The CDR3 totals 14 residues. The CDR3 here is CASSSLPREREQYF. In nucleotides, the CDR3 is TGTGCCAGCAGCTCCCTCCCGCGGGAGCGAGAGCAGTACTTC.

V is TRBV9 and J is TRBJ2-6; D is unclear. CDR3 length equals 17 residues. V dropped 8 bases and J dropped 0 bases, with 18 bases sitting between them. Looked up from germline, CDR1 is SGDLS and CDR2 is YYNGEE. In DNA form, the CDR3 reads TGTGCCAGTAAGGCAAACGGGTTTAGCTCTGGGGCCAACGTCCTGACTTTC. Amino acids: CASKANGFSSGANVLTF.